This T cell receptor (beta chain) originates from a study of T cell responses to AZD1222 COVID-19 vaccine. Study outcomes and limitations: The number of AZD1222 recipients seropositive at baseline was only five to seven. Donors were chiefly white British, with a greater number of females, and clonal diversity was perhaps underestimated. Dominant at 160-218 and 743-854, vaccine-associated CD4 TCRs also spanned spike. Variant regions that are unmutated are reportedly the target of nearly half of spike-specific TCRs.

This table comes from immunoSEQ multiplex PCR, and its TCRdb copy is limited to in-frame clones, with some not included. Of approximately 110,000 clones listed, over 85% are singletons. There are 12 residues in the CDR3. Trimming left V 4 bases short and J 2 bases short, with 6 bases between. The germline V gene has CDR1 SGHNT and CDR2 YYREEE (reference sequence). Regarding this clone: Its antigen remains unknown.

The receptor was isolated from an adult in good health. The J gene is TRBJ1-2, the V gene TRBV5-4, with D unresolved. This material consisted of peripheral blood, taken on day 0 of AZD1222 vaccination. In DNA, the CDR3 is TGTGCCAGCAGCCTAGGAAACTATGGCTACACCTTC. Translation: CASSLGNYGYTF.